One and the same sample provided the 22 T cell receptor beta chains below, sequenced in a study of cytomegalovirus exposure and HLA in healthy donors. The PCR used 60 Vbeta and 13 Jbeta primers. Clones were sequenced by immunoSEQ multiplex PCR, and TCRdb holds only the in-frame ones, with some missing. The table includes roughly 150,000 clones, almost 85% detected once. The sequenced material came from PBMCs. The source of these receptors is a man under 40 in good health and CMV-seronegative.

V is TRBV27 and J is TRBJ2-5; TRBD2 matches 13 bases. The CDR3 sequence is 17 residues long. After removal of 5 bases from V and 5 bases from J, the junction contained 11 bases not matched to a gene. Germline V gene data show CDR1 as MNHEY and CDR2 as SMNVEV (reference sequence). The CDR3 sequence is CASSPNRLAGGRETQYF. DNA of the CDR3: TGTGCCAGCAGTCCTAACAGACTAGCGGGAGGCCGGGAGACCCAGTACTTC.

This clone was seen more than once but under ten times. DNA of the CDR3: TGCGCCAGCAGTACGCAGCCGGGACAGGCGAACACCGGGGAGCTGTTTTTT. It yields the protein CASSTQPGQANTGELFF. The chain is built from TRBV5-1 and TRBJ2-2; 8 nucleotides agree with TRBD1. The ends lost 5 bases at V and 0 bases at J; junction bases unmatched: 9. The CDR3 extends over 17 amino acids. CDR1 is SGHRS and CDR2 is YFSETQ in the germline V gene.

V and J are TRBV5-4 and TRBJ1-1; 7 positions agree with TRBD1. CDR1 and CDR2 from the germline V gene are SGHNT and YYREEE (reference sequence). The CDR3 spans 14 residues. Losses at the gene ends were 0 bases for V and 5 bases for J; bases not matched to a gene: 4. The CDR3 protein is CASSLEGARTEAFF. In DNA, the CDR3 is TGTGCCAGCAGCTTGGAGGGGGCTCGAACTGAAGCTTTCTTT.

This clone has just a few counts. The J gene is TRBJ1-6, the V gene TRBV6-1, with D tentatively TRBD1 (5 bases). V was clipped by 5 bases and J by 10 bases, with 15 bases between them. The CDR3 length is 14 residues. Germline V gives CDR1 MNHNS, CDR2 SASEGT. CDR3 nucleotide sequence: TGTGCCAGCAGTACTGGGGGGGGGAGCTCACCCCTCCACTTT. Translation gives CASSTGGGSSPLHF.

The chain combines TRBV4-2 with TRBJ2-7; 14 nucleotides align to TRBD2. Trimming at V came to 4 bases and at J to 2 bases, leaving 7 bases not matched to a gene. CDR1 and CDR2 (germline): LGHNA, YNFKEQ. This CDR3 region has 17 residues. This CDR3 is CASSRGLAGEQAYEQYF. In DNA, the CDR3 is TGTGCCAGCAGCCGGGGACTAGCGGGAGAGCAAGCCTACGAGCAGTACTTC.

The chain is built from TRBV4-2 and TRBJ1-1, with D unclear. V dropped 0 bases and J dropped 4 bases, with 12 bases sitting between them. Germline CDR1 is LGHNA and CDR2 is YNFKEQ. The CDR3 covers 15 residues. The DNA for the CDR3 is TGTGCCAGCAGCCAAGATACGGCGCGGGGCACTGAAGCTTTCTTT. Its translation is CASSQDTARGTEAFF.

The chain employs TRBV7-9 and TRBJ2-3; D ambiguous. V was shortened by 5 bases and J by 3 bases, with 6 bases between the two germline ends. Per germline, CDR1 SEHNR and CDR2 FQNEAQ (reference sequence). The CDR3 is 12 amino acids. CDR3 DNA sequence: TGTGCCAGCAGCCCCTTTACAGATACGCAGTATTTT. Protein sequence: CASSPFTDTQYF.

This chain uses TRBV30 with TRBJ2-7, with TRBD1 as a possible D gene (5 bases). V was shortened by 4 bases and J by 2 bases, with 15 bases between the two germline ends. The CDR3 length is 14 residues. CDR1 is GTSNPN and CDR2 is SVGIG in the germline V gene (reference sequence). CDR3 in amino acids: CAWTIDSSPYEQYF. As DNA, the CDR3 is TGTGCCTGGACGATCGACAGTTCCCCCTACGAGCAGTACTTC.

CDR3: CASTENTGTGGGYTF. CDR3 sequence (DNA): TGCGCCAGCACGGAGAATACCGGGACGGGAGGGGGCTACACCTTC. The rearrangement links TRBV5-1 to TRBJ1-2, with D perhaps TRBD1 (5 bases). Trimming left V 6 bases short and J 8 bases short, with 23 bases between. Per germline, CDR1 SGHRS and CDR2 YFSETQ. This CDR3 contains 15 residues.

The J gene is TRBJ1-2, the V gene TRBV19; possible D gene TRBD1, 6 bases. The germline CDR1 and CDR2 sequences are LNHDA and SQIVND (reference sequence). With 5 bases removed from V and 6 bases from J, the gap between germline ends came to 19 bases. The CDR3 has 15 amino acids. CDR3 in DNA: TGTGCCAGTAGTTTTCGACAGGAGAGGAACCATGGCTACACCTTC. It specifies CASSFRQERNHGYTF.

The chain uses TRBV10-1 and TRBJ2-7; no firm D call. The CDR3 contains 11 residues. V lost 4 bases, J lost 3 bases, and 4 bases lay in between. Germline V gives CDR1 WNHNN, CDR2 SYGVQD (reference sequence). CDR3 in amino acids: CASSVGYEQYF. As DNA, the CDR3 is TGCGCCAGCAGTGTCGGCTACGAGCAGTACTTC.

The rearrangement uses TRBV7-9 and TRBJ2-1, with TRBD2 matching over 12 bases. Trimming cost V 8 bases and J 4 bases; bases outside gene matches: 3. The CDR3 consists of 14 residues. In germline, CDR1 is SEHNR, CDR2 FQNEAQ (reference sequence). The CDR3 loop reads CASGLAGGYNEQFF. CDR3 bases: TGTGCCAGCGGCCTAGCGGGAGGGTACAATGAGCAGTTCTTC.

The V call is TRBV6-6, the J call TRBJ2-1, with unresolved D. V lost 0 bases to trimming and J lost 5 bases, with 11 bases between them. This CDR3 has 15 amino acids. Germline V lookup: CDR1 MNHNY, CDR2 SVGAGI (reference sequence). Here the CDR3 reads CASSYSMAPNNEQFF. The CDR3, as DNA: TGTGCCAGCAGTTACTCAATGGCACCCAACAATGAGCAGTTCTTC.

This chain joins TRBV4-1 and TRBJ2-1; 10 bases map to TRBD1. Losses at the gene ends were 0 bases for V and 3 bases for J; bases not matched to a gene: 11. Per germline, CDR1 MGHRA and CDR2 YSYEKL. The CDR3 sequence is 19 residues long. For the CDR3, the DNA is TGCGCCAGCAGCCAAGAAAATTTATTCGGGACAGGGGTCTACAATGAGCAGTTCTTC. Its translation: CASSQENLFGTGVYNEQFF.

J is TRBJ2-7 and V is TRBV28, with D possibly being TRBD1 (6 bases). Trimming pared 10 bases from V and 3 bases from J, leaving 19 bases between. CDR1 is MDHEN and CDR2 is SYDVKM in the germline V gene. The CDR3 totals 14 residues. The CDR3 sequence is CATAAQGFGYEQYF. The DNA for the CDR3 is TGTGCCACCGCGGCACAGGGCTTTGGCTACGAGCAGTACTTC.

The chain combines TRBV28 with TRBJ2-2; 8 bases are a match to TRBD1. The V gene end was trimmed by 7 bases and the J gene end by 10 bases; junction bases not matched to a gene: 14. The CDR3 covers 15 residues. Germline loops: CDR1 MDHEN, CDR2 SYDVKM. The CDR3 coding sequence is TGTGCCAGCACTAAACCCCAGGGGGCCGTGGAGGAGCTGTTTTTT. It translates to CASTKPQGAVEELFF.

The chain links TRBV18 to TRBJ2-1; the match to TRBD2 covers 10 bases. V dropped 5 bases and J dropped 6; count of bases not matched to a gene: 7. From germline, CDR1 is KGHSH and CDR2 LQKENI. The CDR3 is made up of 15 amino acids. The CDR3: CASSGAGGLGNEQFF. CDR3 sequence (DNA): TGTGCCAGCTCAGGAGCGGGAGGGCTGGGCAATGAGCAGTTCTTC. The whole variable domain, filled in from reference TRBV18 and TRBJ2-1, reads NAGVMQNPRHLVRRRGQEARLRCSPMKGHSHVYWYRQLPEEGLKFMVYLQKENIIDESGMPKERFSAEFPKEGPSILRIQQVVRGDSAAYFCASSGAGGLGNEQFFGPGTRLTVL.

CDR3 amino acids: CASSSGQGATWGGTQYF. As DNA, the CDR3 is TGTGCCAGCAGCTCCGGACAGGGGGCTACTTGGGGGGGGACCCAGTACTTC. The rearrangement uses TRBV5-8 and TRBJ2-5; 11 bases match TRBD1. Trimming removed 3 bases from V and 7 bases from J; junction bases left unmatched: 14. The CDR3 loop spans 17 amino acids. Germline CDR1 SGHTS, CDR2 YDEGEE.

V gene TRBV6-5 combines with J gene TRBJ1-2, with 9 nucleotides matching TRBD1. Trimming removed 6 bases from V and 6 bases from J; junction bases left unmatched: 5. The CDR3 runs 13 residues. Per the germline V gene, CDR1 is MNHEY and CDR2 is SVGAGI. In DNA form, the CDR3 reads TGTGCCAGCAGCAACCGGGACAGGGATGGCTACACCTTC. Protein: CASSNRDRDGYTF.

Comments on this clone: One end of the junction varies from germline; a read error may be responsible. This chain links TRBV15 with TRBJ2-1; TRBD1 is a possible D gene (5 bases). Per germline, CDR1 LNHNV and CDR2 YYDKDF (reference sequence). This CDR3 comprises 17 residues. CDR3 bases: TGTGCCACCAGCAGAGATCGGGCAGCTGTAGGGGCGGACCCCTGGGTCTTC. Residues: CATSRDRAAVGADPWVF.

The chain employs TRBV30 and TRBJ1-5; D is ambiguous. Germline assignment: CDR1 GTSNPN and CDR2 SVGIG (reference sequence). The V end was cut by 5 bases, the J end by 0 bases, with 17 bases between. This CDR3 contains 16 residues. CDR3 DNA: TGTGCCTGGGGGAGGTCAGGAAAGCTTAGCAATCAGCCCCAGCATTTT. It codes for CAWGRSGKLSNQPQHF. Supplemented by reference TRBV30 and TRBJ1-5, the full variable domain reads SQTIHQWPATLVQPVGSPLSLECTVEGTSNPNLYWYRQAAGRGLQLLFYSVGIGQISSEVPQNLSASRPQDRQFILSSKKLLLSDSGFYLCAWGRSGKLSNQPQHFGDGTRLSIL.

The chain has TRBV28 and TRBJ2-2; 8 nucleotides agree with TRBD2. The CDR3 runs 17 residues. Germline V gives CDR1 MDHEN, CDR2 SYDVKM. The J segment lost 5 bases and the V segment lost 8 bases, leaving 16 bases of the junction unmatched. The CDR3 nucleotides read TGTGCCAGCGAATCCCTCGGGGGGGCCGTAAGAACCGGGGAGCTGTTTTTT. It translates to CASESLGGAVRTGELFF.